A selection of T cell receptor beta chains follows, all from one sample in a study of cytomegalovirus exposure and HLA in healthy donors. The repertoire was sequenced with immunoSEQ multiplex PCR; TCRdb's copy has only in-frame clones and lacks some. The profile shows 150,000 or so clones, 80% of them singletons. Sequencing used PBMCs. These receptors came from a man between 18 and 35 years old in good health and CMV-seropositive. Each CDR3 is given with its conserved first and last residue. A D gene is named only where the DNA matches it firmly. Not all rows give a size; the values are once, few, many and, for expanded clones, a class.

v_gene	d_gene	abundance	j_gene	CDR3nt	CDR3aa
TRBV6-1	TRBD1	NA	TRBJ1-1	TGTGCCAGCAGTGCCGGGGACAGGGGCTATTACACTGAAGCTTTCTTT	CASSAGDRGYYTEAFF
TRBV6-7	TRBD1	NA	TRBJ1-5	TGTGCCAGCAGTTACCAGGGACAGGGGGACCAGCCCCAGCATTTT	CASSYQGQGDQPQHF
TRBV14	NA	few	TRBJ2-7	TGTGCCAGCAGCCAAGAGGGGCCTTGGTACGAGCAGTACTTC	CASSQEGPWYEQYF
TRBV5-1	TRBD1	NA	TRBJ2-7	TGCGCCAGCAGCTTGGAAGGGACAGACCCCTACGAGCAGTACTTC	CASSLEGTDPYEQYF
TRBV9	NA	once	TRBJ2-5	TGTGCCAGCAGCGTAGAGCATCGTGGAGAGACCCAGTACTTC	CASSVEHRGETQYF
TRBV28	NA	NA	TRBJ2-5	TGTGCCAGCAGGTCTAGTAACCAAGAGACCCAGTACTTC	CASRSSNQETQYF
TRBV11-2	NA	NA	TRBJ1-2	TGTGCCAGCAGCTTAGAGGCCCAGACACGGGGCTACACCTTC	CASSLEAQTRGYTF
TRBV30	NA	NA	TRBJ2-1	TGTGCCTGGAGTGTACAGGGATACAATGAGCAGTTCTTC	CAWSVQGYNEQFF
TRBV10-1	TRBD1	NA	TRBJ2-7	TGCGCCAGCAGCCGGGACAGGGGGCAGGGGCAGTACTTC	CASSRDRGQGQYF
TRBV30	TRBD2	few	TRBJ2-6	TGTGCCTGGGCCCGGGAGGGTTGGTATGTCCTGACTTTC	CAWAREGWYVLTF
TRBV7-6	NA	NA	TRBJ1-1	TGTGCCAGCAGCTTCGGGGAGGACACTGAAGCTTTCTTT	CASSFGEDTEAFF
TRBV18	NA	NA	TRBJ1-3	TGTGCCAGCTCACCACCGTATGGCGGCAGCGGGGAATTCTCTGGAAACACCATATATTTT	CASSPPYGGSGEFSGNTIYF
TRBV9	TRBD1	NA	TRBJ2-1	TGTGCCAGCAGCGTGACAGGGGTCTCTGGTCAGTTCTTC	CASSVTGVSGQFF
TRBV29-1	NA	NA	TRBJ1-2	TGCAGCCTTCTGTCTAGCTATGGCTACACCTTC	CSLLSSYGYTF
TRBV7-2	NA	NA	TRBJ2-3	TGTGCCAGCAGCTTAGATCGCCAAACACGGCAGTATTTT	CASSLDRQTRQYF
TRBV7-8	TRBD2	NA	TRBJ2-7	TGTGCCAGCAGCTCTGCGGGAGCCTACGAGCAGTACTTC	CASSSAGAYEQYF
TRBV7-2	TRBD1	NA	TRBJ2-3	TGTGCCAGCAGCCCCGACAGGGCCGCAGATACGCAGTATTTT	CASSPDRAADTQYF
TRBV5-1	TRBD1	NA	TRBJ1-1	TGCGCCAGCAGCTTACCCGGGACAGGGACCCCAGACACTGAAGCTTTCTTT	CASSLPGTGTPDTEAFF
TRBV19	TRBD1	NA	TRBJ2-2	TGTGCCAGTAGAAGGACAGGGCTGGACACCGGGGAGCTGTTTTTT	CASRRTGLDTGELFF
TRBV10-1	NA	NA	TRBJ2-1	TGCGCCAGCAGTGAGATAACTTACAATGAGCAGTTCTTC	CASSEITYNEQFF
TRBV4-2	NA	NA	TRBJ2-1	TGTGCCAGCAGCGGAGGGGTTCTGGGCTACAATGAGCAGTTCTTC	CASSGGVLGYNEQFF
TRBV6-5	TRBD1	NA	TRBJ2-7	TGTGCCAGCAGCCCGGGACAGTCCCACGAGCAGTACTTC	CASSPGQSHEQYF
TRBV11-2	NA	NA	TRBJ2-7	TGTGCCAGCAGCTGGACTATCCAGGGCTCCGAGCAGTACTTC	CASSWTIQGSEQYF
TRBV2	NA	once	TRBJ2-3	TGTGCCAGCAGTGTTAGTCCGACAGCAGATACGCAGTATTTT	CASSVSPTADTQYF
TRBV20-1	NA	NA	TRBJ2-3	TGCAGTGCTGTAGTGGATACGCAGTATTTT	CSAVVDTQYF
TRBV6-4	TRBD2	once	TRBJ2-5	TGTGCCAGCAGCGAGTCTGGCGGGAGATGGGAGACCCAGTACTTC	CASSESGGRWETQYF
TRBV11-2	NA	NA	TRBJ2-2	TGTGCCAGCAGCTTAGACAGGGGTCACACCGGGGAGCTGTTTTTT	CASSLDRGHTGELFF
TRBV28	NA	NA	TRBJ1-5	TGTGCCAGCAACCAATGGCCAGGGTTTCAACAGCCCCAGCATTTT	CASNQWPGFQQPQHF
TRBV11-3	NA	NA	TRBJ2-3	TGTGCCAGCAGCCATAGGACAGCCACAGATACGCAGTATTTT	CASSHRTATDTQYF
TRBV28	TRBD1	NA	TRBJ2-1	TGTGCCAGCAGTTTCCGGGACAGGGGCTTCAATGAGCAGTTCTTC	CASSFRDRGFNEQFF
TRBV2	NA	once	TRBJ2-7	TGTGCCAGCAGTGGGCGGTACGAGCAGTACTTC	CASSGRYEQYF
TRBV19	TRBD1	NA	TRBJ1-4	TGTGCCAGTACCCAGTGGACAGGGACGAAACTGTTTTTT	CASTQWTGTKLFF
TRBV19	NA	NA	TRBJ2-1	TGTGCCAGTAGTCACCCTAGCTCCTACAATGAGCAGTTCTTC	CASSHPSSYNEQFF
TRBV6-6	NA	NA	TRBJ1-1	TGTGCCAGCCGTTCTCTCTCTAACACTGAAGCTTTCTTT	CASRSLSNTEAFF
TRBV5-1	TRBD1	NA	TRBJ2-7	TGCGCCAGCAGCCTGGAACGTGGACAGGGCGGGTACGAGCAGTACTTC	CASSLERGQGGYEQYF
TRBV6-1	TRBD1	NA	TRBJ2-4	TGTGCCAGCAGTGATTGGGACAGGGGGCTGGGCATTCAGTACTTC	CASSDWDRGLGIQYF
TRBV7-3	NA	once	TRBJ1-3	TGTGCCAGCAGCCCTAGGGGAGGGGTTCCTGGAAACACCATATATTTT	CASSPRGGVPGNTIYF
TRBV16	NA	NA	TRBJ1-1	TGTGCCAGCAGCCAATACGTGGGAGCGGGGGGCTTGAACACTGAAGCTTTCTTT	CASSQYVGAGGLNTEAFF
TRBV5-1	TRBD2	NA	TRBJ2-3	TGCGCCAGCGGGACTAGTGGTGATACGCAGTATTTT	CASGTSGDTQYF
TRBV7-8	TRBD1	NA	TRBJ1-2	TGTGCCAGCAGCTTAGTTCGTGTTCTGGGACAGGGCTATGGCTACACCTTC	CASSLVRVLGQGYGYTF
TRBV7-9	NA	few	TRBJ1-1	TGTGCCAGCAGCTCACCCAGAGACACGGGATGGGACACTGAAGCTTTCTTT	CASSSPRDTGWDTEAFF
TRBV10-1	NA	NA	TRBJ2-1	TGCGCCAGCAGTGAGGGGCAGGGTGAGCAGTTCTTC	CASSEGQGEQFF
TRBV27	TRBD1	NA	TRBJ1-1	TGTGCCAGCAAAGACAGGGGGCGCGGCACTGAAGCTTTCTTT	CASKDRGRGTEAFF
TRBV9	TRBD2	once	TRBJ2-7	TGTGCCAGCACCTCCGGACTAGCGGGTGACTACTCCTACGAGCAGTACTTC	CASTSGLAGDYSYEQYF
TRBV10-3	TRBD2	NA	TRBJ2-1	TGTGCCGCCTCCGGGACTAGCGGCTCCAATGAGCAGTTCTTC	CAASGTSGSNEQFF
TRBV4-2	TRBD2	NA	TRBJ2-5	TGTGCCAGCAGCCAAGAGGGGGGGTACCAAGAGACCCAGTACTTC	CASSQEGGYQETQYF
TRBV28	NA	NA	TRBJ2-5	TGTGCCAGCGGACAGAGGGCAGAGACCCAGTACTTC	CASGQRAETQYF
TRBV27	NA	NA	TRBJ1-4	TGTGCCAGCAGTTCGGGACAAGTGGATGAAAAACTGTTTTTT	CASSSGQVDEKLFF
TRBV27	TRBD2	NA	TRBJ2-2	TGTGCCAGCACCCCAGGACTAGCGGGCACCGGGGAGCTGTTTTTT	CASTPGLAGTGELFF
TRBV10-3	NA	few	TRBJ2-2	TGTGCCATCAGTGGGAGGGACGGGAGGGAGCTGTTTTTT	CAISGRDGRELFF
TRBV5-1	TRBD1	NA	TRBJ2-1	TGCGCCAGCAGCCCGGGACAGGGGGCTTTGTATGAGCAGTTCTTC	CASSPGQGALYEQFF
TRBV6-5	TRBD2	NA	TRBJ2-1	TGTGCCAGCAGTTACGAAGGTGGGGGGGCCTACAATGAGCAGTTCTTC	CASSYEGGGAYNEQFF
TRBV13	NA	NA	TRBJ2-5	TGTGCCAGCAGCTTAGCCGGTACGGAAGAGACCCAGTACTTC	CASSLAGTEETQYF
TRBV6-4	NA	few	TRBJ1-1	TGTGCCAGCAGTGAGGAGGGGGGGATCGCTGAAGCTTTCTTT	CASSEEGGIAEAFF
TRBV5-6	NA	NA	TRBJ1-3	TGTGCCAGCAGCTTTGGGTCGGGTCTGAGCTCTGGAAACACCATATATTTT	CASSFGSGLSSGNTIYF
TRBV10-3	TRBD1	few	TRBJ1-1	TGTGCCATCAGGGGTGGACAGGGTGTAGCTGAAGCTTTCTTT	CAIRGGQGVAEAFF
TRBV6-5	TRBD1	NA	TRBJ1-1	TGTGCCAGCAGTCAGGAGGACAGGATGAACACTGAAGCTTTCTTT	CASSQEDRMNTEAFF
TRBV7-6	NA	NA	TRBJ2-7	TGTGCCAGCAGCTTAGGGGACAATTACGAGCAGTACTTC	CASSLGDNYEQYF
TRBV7-9	TRBD1	NA	TRBJ1-3	TGTGCCAGCGTAAGGACAGGGCGCGGAAACACCATATATTTT	CASVRTGRGNTIYF